This T cell receptor (beta chain) was found in a study of T cells in Graves' hyperthyroidism and ophthalmopathy. At first hyperthyroidism diagnosis, before any ophthalmopathy symptoms, the blood sample was collected. This clonotype was observed many times. TCR beta CDR3 region amplification was performed from RNA transcripts. During a first-round RT-PCR of the TCR CDR3, the HTBI primer set was used. Via MiXCR, TCRdb re-called the multiplex PCR reads, giving one row per CDR3 protein. The sample has 250,000 or so distinct CDR3 sequences; 13% to 15% are singletons. Germline V lookup: CDR1 MDHEN, CDR2 SYDVKM. The CDR3 covers 11 residues. The V end was cut by 3 bases, the J end by 9 bases, with 6 bases between.

This rearrangement joins TRBV28 to TRBJ2-1; D remains unclear. The TCR comes from a woman aged 50 to 60 with Graves' hyperthyroidism that later progressed to Graves' ophthalmopathy. What was sequenced was blood. This CDR3 reads CASSFLSEQFF. CDR3 coding DNA: TGTGCCAGCAGTTTCCTAAGTGAGCAGTTCTTC.